This T cell receptor beta chain originates from a study of OX40 agonist ivuxolimab in advanced cancers. Findings of the study overall: Averaging showed that CD8+ T cells had more expanded clones than CD4+ did.

Of note for this clone: Its antigen is still unknown.

V dropped 4 bases and J dropped 4 bases, with 10 bases sitting between them. The CDR3 consists of 13 residues. CDR1 and CDR2 from the germline V gene are LGHNA and YSLEER. Data came from immunoSEQ multiplex PCR; TCRdb stores just in-frame clones and leaves some out. This sample has some 38,000 clones; around 89% occur once, and the top ten carry approximately 45%. The clonotype comes from an adult with an advanced solid tumor such as melanoma, head and neck, liver or kidney cancer. The specimen comprised CD4+ or CD8+ T cells sorted from blood, sampled in a trial of the OX40 agonist ivuxolimab. V gene TRBV4-3 combines with J gene TRBJ2-5; D possibly corresponds to TRBD2 (6 bases). The CDR3 protein is CASSPLGGETQYF. The CDR3 DNA follows: TGCGCCAGCAGCCCCCTGGGGGGAGAGACCCAGTACTTC.